The rows below give T cell receptor beta chains drawn from one sample of a study of blood T cells in healthy people across ages. MiXCR, applied by TCRdb to the 5' RACE reads, yields one record per CDR3 protein. The sample yields hundreds of thousands of distinct CDR3 sequences, 32% seen once. Material: blood. The origin of the receptors is a woman older than 75 in good health. Both conserved end residues are trimmed from each CDR3. Clone size, where shown, is once, few, many, or a class for clones that have expanded.

j_gene: TRBJ2-7
abundance: .
v_gene: TRBV29-1
CDR3aa: SARAGQVSEQY

j_gene: TRBJ1-2
abundance: many
v_gene: TRBV12-3/TRBV12-4
CDR3aa: ASSLVKGYGYT

j_gene: TRBJ2-3
abundance: many
v_gene: TRBV19
CDR3aa: ASSSTHSGGGFSDTQY

j_gene: TRBJ2-7
abundance: .
v_gene: TRBV5-1
CDR3aa: ASHSGLEGDEQY

j_gene: TRBJ1-1
abundance: .
v_gene: TRBV5-1
CDR3aa: ASSFTWGGSGVGTEAF

j_gene: TRBJ1-2
abundance: many
v_gene: TRBV29-1
CDR3aa: SVTLGTVNYGYT

j_gene: TRBJ1-2
abundance: many
v_gene: TRBV9
CDR3aa: ASSPHTGAMSYT

j_gene: TRBJ2-7
abundance: .
v_gene: TRBV5-1
CDR3aa: ASSLVAFIGARVPYEQY

j_gene: TRBJ1-1
abundance: few
v_gene: TRBV20-1
CDR3aa: SAGAPGTGVRYTEAF

j_gene: TRBJ2-3
abundance: many
v_gene: TRBV6-1
CDR3aa: ASSDRDTRADTQY